A single sample is the source of the 25 T cell receptor beta chains below, sequenced in a study of beta chain features in type 1 diabetes. Study findings and constraints: Moderately but significantly shorter TCRB CDR3s were found in Type 1 diabetes patients in all four CD4+ subsets.

Reverse transcription of all isolated RNA meant that expressed TCRB transcripts were sequenced. The method was immunoSEQ multiplex PCR; TCRdb's version includes in-frame clones alone and lacks a portion of them. The sample contains some 290,000 clones, approximately 14% of which appear only once. No antigens are known for them. The source material was naive CD4+ T cells from blood. The receptors shown here come from a man younger than 45 with type 1 diabetes.

In this sample, this clone turned up a few times. The chain links TRBV7-3 to TRBJ2-2; 10 positions agree with TRBD1. The CDR3 covers 16 residues. The J segment lost 3 bases and the V segment lost 5 bases, leaving 6 bases of the junction unmatched. From germline, CDR1 is SGHTA and CDR2 FQGTGA. The CDR3 is CASSLGTGVDTGELFF. The DNA of the CDR3 is TGTGCCAGCAGCCTCGGGACAGGGGTAGACACCGGGGAGCTGTTTTTT.

This clone was observed a handful of times. The rearrangement uses TRBV5-1 and TRBJ1-2; 9 bases fit TRBD1. V was pared by 2 bases and J by 6 bases, with 5 bases of the junction left unmatched. CDR3 length equals 14 residues. Germline V CDR1 and CDR2: SGHRS, YFSETQ. DNA for the CDR3: TGCGCCAGCAGCTTTGTACAGGGGGCGAATGGCTACACCTTC. Its translation is CASSFVQGANGYTF.

The V call is TRBV2, the J call TRBJ2-7, with TRBD1 matching over 9 bases. The germline gives CDR1 SNHLY, CDR2 FYNNEI. With V trimmed by 7 bases and J by 2 bases, 12 bases remained unmatched. The CDR3 length is 16 residues. Here the CDR3 DNA reads TGTGCCAGCACCCTAATTCCGGGACAGGGACCCTACGAGCAGTACTTC. This translates into CASTLIPGQGPYEQYF.

This sequence joins TRBV28 and TRBJ2-1; 14 bases agree with TRBD2. Germline CDR1 is MDHEN and CDR2 is SYDVKM. The CDR3 is made up of 16 amino acids. V lost 3 bases, J lost 5 bases, and 3 bases stayed unmatched. CDR3 protein: CASSFGLAGGDNEQFF. The DNA of the CDR3 is TGTGCCAGCAGTTTCGGACTAGCGGGAGGAGACAATGAGCAGTTCTTC.

This clone turned up a few times. The CDR3, as DNA: TGTGCCAGCCTTCGAGGGGAGACCCAGTACTTC. Translation gives CASLRGETQYF. The V call is TRBV6-6, the J call TRBJ2-5; TRBD2 is a possible D gene (5 bases). The germline V gene encodes CDR1 MNHNY and CDR2 SVGAGI (reference sequence). This CDR3 spans 11 amino acids. V dropped 8 bases and J dropped 5 bases, with 9 bases sitting between them.

J is TRBJ2-3 and V is TRBV18; D remains ambiguous. Trimming pared 5 bases from V and 3 bases from J, leaving 12 bases between. The CDR3 consists of 14 residues. Germline CDR1 KGHSH, CDR2 LQKENI. The CDR3 nucleotides are TGTGCCAGCTCAAGGTCAGCGAGAACAGATACGCAGTATTTT. Protein product: CASSRSARTDTQYF.

This chain uses TRBV5-4 with TRBJ2-1; 11 bases agree with TRBD2. This CDR3 comprises 15 residues. Germline V gene sequence: CDR1 SGHNT, CDR2 YYREEE (reference sequence). J gave up 6 bases and V 4 bases, and 6 bases lay outside the gene matches. The CDR3 here is CASSQLTSGSNEQFF. CDR3 DNA: TGTGCCAGCAGCCAGCTCACTAGCGGGAGCAATGAGCAGTTCTTC.

This chain joins TRBV7-9 and TRBJ2-1, with 8 positions matching TRBD2. V gave up 5 bases and J gave up 0 bases; unmatched junction bases: 9. This CDR3 has 17 residues. Germline assignment: CDR1 SEHNR and CDR2 FQNEAQ (reference sequence). The chain's CDR3 is CASSRTSGRSSYNEQFF. Here the CDR3 DNA reads TGTGCCAGCAGCAGAACTAGCGGCCGGAGCTCCTACAATGAGCAGTTCTTC.

This clone came up a few times. The chain links TRBV7-9 to TRBJ2-3; a possible D gene is TRBD2 (6 bases). The germline CDR1 and CDR2 sequences are SEHNR and FQNEAQ (reference sequence). CDR3 length: 19 residues. The germline V and J ends were trimmed by 3 bases and 3 bases, with 25 bases remaining between them. The chain's CDR3 is CASSLGKWRERGDTDTQYF. The CDR3, as DNA: TGTGCCAGCAGCTTGGGGAAATGGAGGGAGCGAGGGGATACAGATACGCAGTATTTT. The variable domain in full, completed from reference TRBV7-9 and TRBJ2-3, reads DTGVSQNPRHKITKRGQNVTFRCDPISEHNRLYWYRQTLGQGPEFLTYFQNEAQLEKSRLLSDRFSAERPKGSFSTLEIQRTEQGDSAMYLCASSLGKWRERGDTDTQYFGPGTRLTVL.

This clone was detected a few times. This chain uses TRBV28 with TRBJ1-5; 7 nucleotides align to TRBD1. Germline assignment: CDR1 MDHEN and CDR2 SYDVKM. J lost 9 bases, V lost 3 bases, and 2 bases had no gene match. The CDR3 runs 12 residues. DNA of the CDR3: TGTGCCAGCAGTTTGAACAGGGGGCCCCAGCATTTT. Encoded protein: CASSLNRGPQHF.

This chain links TRBV7-2 with TRBJ2-7, with TRBD2 as a possible D gene (7 bases). The CDR3 covers 15 residues. Germline V CDR1 and CDR2: SGHTA, FQGNSA. Trimming left V 5 bases short and J 4 bases short, with 18 bases between. CDR3 sequence reads: CASSPGGQGRYEQYF. The DNA for the CDR3 is TGTGCCAGCAGCCCCGGGGGGCAGGGACGGTACGAGCAGTACTTC.

The chain uses TRBV7-3 and TRBJ2-3, with D possibly matching TRBD2 (6 bases). This CDR3 has 15 residues. The germline CDR1 and CDR2 sequences are SGHTA and FQGTGA. V was clipped by 2 bases and J by 0 bases, with 9 bases between them. CDR3 protein: CASSLGLSSTDTQYF. CDR3 sequence (DNA): TGTGCCAGCAGCTTAGGACTATCTAGCACAGATACGCAGTATTTT.

This clone has only a few counts. The chain recombines TRBV5-1 with TRBJ2-5; possible D gene TRBD1, 6 bases. Trimming removed 3 bases from V and 5 bases from J, with 14 bases in between. Germline V lookup: CDR1 SGHRS, CDR2 YFSETQ. The length of the CDR3 is 14 residues. CDR3 sequence reads: CASSSLGQGETQYF. The CDR3, as DNA: TGCGCCAGCAGCTCCCTGGGGCAGGGGGAGACCCAGTACTTC.

This clone has a handful of counts. The rearrangement uses TRBV6-6 and TRBJ1-1, with TRBD1 as a possible D gene (6 bases). Germline values: CDR1 MNHNY, CDR2 SVGAGI (reference sequence). Trimming pared 2 bases from V and 0 bases from J, leaving 10 bases between. The CDR3 extends over 15 amino acids. This chain's CDR3 is CASSYGGSLNTEAFF. The CDR3 DNA reads TGTGCCAGCAGTTACGGGGGCTCTCTGAACACTGAAGCTTTCTTT.

This chain links TRBV15 with TRBJ2-5, with D unclear. The CDR3 is 13 residues long. Germline loops: CDR1 LNHNV, CDR2 YYDKDF (reference sequence). V was clipped by 0 bases and J by 4 bases, with 6 bases between them. CDR3 sequence reads: CATSRDRLETQYF. The CDR3 DNA is TGTGCCACCAGCAGAGATAGACTAGAGACCCAGTACTTC.

V gene TRBV11-2 combines with J gene TRBJ2-1; 7 nucleotides match TRBD2. Germline lookup yields CDR1 SGHAT and CDR2 FQNNGV. The CDR3 totals 16 residues. Germline trimming cut 1 base from V and 7 bases from J; bases unmatched to any gene: 10. CDR3 in DNA: TGTGCCAGCAGCTTAGTTACTAGCGCCTACCGGAATGAGCAGTTCTTC. Translated, it gives CASSLVTSAYRNEQFF.

The CDR3 region is CASSLLSGVREQFF. The CDR3, as DNA: TGTGCCAGCAGCTTATTGTCTGGAGTTCGTGAGCAGTTCTTC. The V and J genes are TRBV11-2 and TRBJ2-1; D gene uncertain. Germline CDR1 reads SGHAT; CDR2 reads FQNNGV. Trimming shortened V by 2 bases and J by 9 bases, and 14 bases separated the two germline ends. This CDR3 has 14 residues.

In its sample, this clone was seen a few times. The genes are TRBV19 and TRBJ2-5, with TRBD2 matching 10 bases. Germline loops: CDR1 LNHDA, CDR2 SQIVND (reference sequence). CDR3 length equals 14 residues. After removal of 10 bases from V and 5 bases from J, the junction contained 10 bases not matched to a gene. The CDR3 loop reads CATSGSRTRETQYF. CDR3 sequence (DNA): TGTGCCACTAGCGGGAGCCGCACTCGGGAGACCCAGTACTTC.

The V call is TRBV14, the J call TRBJ2-1; TRBD2 is a possible D gene (5 bases). V was cut by 0 bases and J by 12 bases, with 12 bases left in between. Germline loops: CDR1 SGHDN, CDR2 FVKESK. The CDR3 has 13 amino acids. The CDR3 sequence is CASSQDGLGAQFF. CDR3 nucleotide sequence: TGTGCCAGCAGCCAAGATGGGCTGGGAGCGCAGTTCTTC.

This clone was seen a few times. The chain couples TRBV6-6 to TRBJ1-1, with 7 bases fitting TRBD1. Trimming took 5 bases from V and 4 from J; bases not matched to a gene: 7. Looked up from germline, CDR1 is MNHNY and CDR2 is SVGAGI (reference sequence). CDR3 length: 14 amino acids. The CDR3: CASSITGEGTEAFF. CDR3 nucleotide sequence: TGTGCCAGCAGTATCACAGGGGAAGGCACTGAAGCTTTCTTT.

The V gene is TRBV20-1, the J gene TRBJ2-1; D remains unclear. V was clipped by 3 bases and J by 10 bases, with 7 bases between them. The germline gives CDR1 DFQATT, CDR2 SNEGSKA (reference sequence). The CDR3 has 10 amino acids. As DNA, the CDR3 is TGCAGTGCTAGTCTAAGCGAGCAGTTCTTC. Its protein is CSASLSEQFF.

V is TRBV7-2 and J is TRBJ2-2; tentatively, D is TRBD2 (6 bases). Germline V gene lookup returns CDR1 SGHTA and CDR2 FQGNSA. Trimming pared 0 bases from V and 3 bases from J, leaving 8 bases between. This CDR3 has 15 residues. Here the CDR3 reads CASSLAGGHTGELFF. The CDR3 DNA sequence: TGTGCCAGCAGCTTAGCCGGGGGACACACCGGGGAGCTGTTTTTT.

This clone was observed a handful of times. The DNA for the CDR3 is TGTGCCAGCAGCTCTAGCGGACCTGGGGAGACCCAGTACTTC. Amino acids: CASSSSGPGETQYF. This chain connects TRBV7-2 to TRBJ2-5, with TRBD2 matching over 7 bases. The CDR3 runs to 14 residues. The trim removed 4 bases at V and 5 bases at J, leaving 7 bases unmatched. Germline values: CDR1 SGHTA, CDR2 FQGNSA.

This clone has just a few counts. The chain is built from TRBV5-1 and TRBJ2-3; 9 bases fit TRBD1. The CDR3 runs 14 residues. Trimming cost V 4 bases and J 6 bases; bases outside gene matches: 6. Germline CDR1 and CDR2: SGHRS and YFSETQ. CDR3: CASSGTGPPDTQYF. The CDR3 DNA is TGCGCCAGCAGCGGGACAGGGCCTCCTGATACGCAGTATTTT.

This rearrangement joins TRBV7-2 to TRBJ2-5, with D maybe TRBD2 (6 bases). This CDR3 has 14 residues. Germline V gene lookup returns CDR1 SGHTA and CDR2 FQGNSA. Trimming left V 1 base short and J 0 bases short, with 6 bases between. The CDR3 region is CASSLGTNQETQYF. For the CDR3, the DNA is TGTGCCAGCAGCTTAGGGACTAACCAAGAGACCCAGTACTTC.